What follows are 6 T cell receptor beta chains derived from one specimen sequenced in a study of CD8+ T cells in alopecia areata. Isolated RNA was reverse transcribed into cDNA used as the sequencing template. The protocol was immunoSEQ multiplex PCR, while the TCRdb copy is restricted to in-frame clones and leaves out a portion. The data contain approximately 210,000 clones, approximately 45% of them singletons. Regarding treatment: oral pan-JAK inhibitor, 5-10 mg twice daily. The sequencing here drew on CD4+ T cells sorted from blood, taken at roughly week 36, from a patient treated with tofacitinib. These receptors originate from a human donor with alopecia areata.

This clone was counted only a few times. This chain connects TRBV30 to TRBJ2-7; 9 nucleotides agree with TRBD2. The junction had 6 bases not matched to a gene; V was cut back by 1 base and J by 5 bases. CDR3 length equals 14 residues. Germline V gene data show CDR1 as GTSNPN and CDR2 as SVGIG (reference sequence). CDR3 nucleotides: TGTGCCTGGAGTGCGGGACTAGCTTCCAACGAGCAGTACTTC. Protein product: CAWSAGLASNEQYF. The full variable domain, rest sourced from reference TRBV30 and TRBJ2-7, is SQTIHQWPATLVQPVGSPLSLECTVEGTSNPNLYWYRQAAGRGLQLLFYSVGIGQISSEVPQNLSASRPQDRQFILSSKKLLLSDSGFYLCAWSAGLASNEQYFGPGTRLTVT.

The genes are TRBV7-9 and TRBJ2-5; no definite D call. The germline V gene has CDR1 SEHNR and CDR2 FQNEAQ (reference sequence). The CDR3 extends over 16 amino acids. With 5 bases removed from V and 4 bases from J, the gap between germline ends came to 20 bases. The CDR3 spells CASSPGPSGYGETQYF. The CDR3 DNA is TGTGCCAGCAGCCCTGGTCCCTCGGGTTACGGAGAGACCCAGTACTTC.

This clone was counted many times. V is TRBV7-2 and J is TRBJ2-1; D unresolved. Trimming took 4 bases from V and 10 from J, leaving 11 bases between them. The CDR3 has 12 residues. Germline V lookup: CDR1 SGHTA, CDR2 FQGNSA. CDR3 nucleotides: TGTGCCAGCAGCTCGAAAGGTACGGAGCAGTTCTTC. Amino acids: CASSSKGTEQFF.

The gene calls are TRBV7-8 and TRBJ2-1; no reliable D call. The germline CDR1 and CDR2 sequences are SGHVS and FQNEAQ. The CDR3 spans 13 residues. V was shortened by 2 bases and J by 5 bases, with 7 bases between the two germline ends. CDR3 sequence (DNA): TGTGCCAGCAGCTTAATCAGCAACAATGAGCAGTTCTTC. As protein: CASSLISNNEQFF.

This clone occurred once. V usage is TRBV5-1 and J usage is TRBJ2-1, with D perhaps matching TRBD2 (5 bases). The CDR3 consists of 15 residues. The germline CDR1 and CDR2 sequences are SGHRS and YFSETQ. Trimming shortened V by 2 bases and J by 3 bases, and 12 bases separated the two germline ends. CDR3 loop: CASSFEGALYNEQFF. DNA of the CDR3: TGCGCCAGCAGCTTTGAGGGTGCGCTCTACAATGAGCAGTTCTTC.

The V and J genes are TRBV9 and TRBJ1-3; a possible D gene is TRBD1 (6 bases). This CDR3 has 16 amino acids. V was shortened by 1 base and J by 8 bases, with 19 bases between the two germline ends. Per germline, CDR1 SGDLS and CDR2 YYNGEE. The CDR3 protein is CASSVSGQTSWHTIYF. CDR3 nucleotide sequence: TGTGCCAGCAGCGTAAGTGGACAGACTTCGTGGCACACCATATATTTT. Full variable domain (remainder filled in from reference TRBV9 and TRBJ1-3): DSGVTQTPKHLITATGQRVTLRCSPRSGDLSVYWYQQSLDQGLQFLIQYYNGEERAKGNILERFSAQQFPDLHSELNLSSLELGDSALYFCASSVSGQTSWHTIYFGEGSWLTVV.